This T cell receptor beta chain was sequenced during a study of T cell repertoires in cytomegalovirus infection (dated by TCRdb to between 2018 and 2021). For context, the study as a whole: The peptide stimulations were aimed at well-studied HLA-B-restricted epitopes as well as recently identified HLA-C-restricted CMV epitopes, whose presentation resists viral immunomodulation. The HLA type of each donor mattered for the analysis, because public TCR beta signatures pointed to carriage of CMV infection along with the matching HLA type.

This clonotype was counted many times. No antigen is known for it. No much larger clonotype is one base removed from it; base qualities were not supplied. Overall study results and their limits: In both this cohort and an independent roughly 350-donor cohort, the cumulative frequency of public TCR beta family members distinguished carriers of CMV infection plus the relevant HLA type. The ex vivo response was dominated by HLA-C-restricted CMV-specific TCR beta clonotypes, which also provided the single most frequent clonotype in two of eight donors.

Sequenced using an Illumina HiSeq 1500. TCRdb trimmed public reads at Q25 via fastp, called clones via MiXCR and kept in-frame beta chains. CDR3 protein sequences are deduplicated, and each keeps its most common genes and DNA. This sample has around 360,000 distinct CDR3 sequences in its table, and about 35% of those were observed once. Jointly, the top ten make up about 14% of the sample. The sample's treatment or condition label is to be understood as: in vitro stimulation with specific CMV peptide epitopes to enrich CMV-specific T cells. The CDR3 spans 11 residues, from the cysteine through the phenylalanine. Just CDR3 DNA is preserved here, 33 bases in frame from base 1. The germline V gene specifies SGHTA as CDR1 and FQGNSA as CDR2. Trimming takes 9 bases off V and 8 bases off J; junction bases not matched to a gene: 5.

This specimen consisted of cultured PBMCs, obtained from culture after CMV antigen stimulation. The rearrangement combines TRBV7-2 with TRBJ2-3; 7 middle bases align to TRBD1. This receptor was obtained from a human donor in good health (CMV status not recorded). Some clones in this sample may be carry-over from other donors' samples. The DNA reads TGTGCCAGTAGGGGGCGCGGTACGCAGTATTTT. Its amino acids are CASRGRGTQYF.